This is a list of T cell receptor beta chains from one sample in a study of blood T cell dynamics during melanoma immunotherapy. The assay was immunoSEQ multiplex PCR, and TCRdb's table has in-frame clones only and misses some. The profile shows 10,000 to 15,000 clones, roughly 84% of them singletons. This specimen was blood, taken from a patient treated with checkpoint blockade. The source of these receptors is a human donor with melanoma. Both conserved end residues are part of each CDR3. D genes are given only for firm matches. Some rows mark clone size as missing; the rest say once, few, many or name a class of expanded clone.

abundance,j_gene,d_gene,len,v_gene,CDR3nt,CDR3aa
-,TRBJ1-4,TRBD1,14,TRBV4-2,TGTGCCAGCACCCCGGGACAGGGTCAGGAAAAACTGTTTTTT,CASTPGQGQEKLFF
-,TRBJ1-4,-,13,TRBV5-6,TGTGCCAGCAGCCTAGGGACCCATGAAAAACTGTTTTTT,CASSLGTHEKLFF
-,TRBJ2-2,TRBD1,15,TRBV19,TGTGCCAGTAGTGGAACAGGGGGGTGGACCGGGGAGCTGTTTTTT,CASSGTGGWTGELFF
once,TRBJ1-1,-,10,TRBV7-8,TGTGCCAGCACACCCGTTGAAGCTTTCTTT,CASTPVEAFF
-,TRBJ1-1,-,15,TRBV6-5,TGTGCCAGCAGTTACCGTAGACAGTTCAACACTGAAGCTTTCTTT,CASSYRRQFNTEAFF
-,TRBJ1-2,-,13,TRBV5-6,TGTGCCAGCAGCTTGGGACAGATCTATGGCTACACCTTC,CASSLGQIYGYTF
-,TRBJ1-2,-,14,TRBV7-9,TGTGCCAGCAGCTTAGTGACGGGGGTGAATGGCTACACCTTC,CASSLVTGVNGYTF
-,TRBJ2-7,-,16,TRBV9,TGTGCCAGCAGCGTGACGCACGGTCGGGGGTCGGACGAGCAGTACTTC,CASSVTHGRGSDEQYF
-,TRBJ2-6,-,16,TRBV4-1,TGCGCCAGCAGCCAAGAGTTGTCTTCTGGGGCCAACGTCCTGACTTTC,CASSQELSSGANVLTF
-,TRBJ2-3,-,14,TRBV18,TGTGCCAGCTCACCACAACGTCGCACAGATACGCAGTATTTT,CASSPQRRTDTQYF
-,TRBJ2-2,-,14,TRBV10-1,TGCGCCAGCAGCGAGGGGGGGACGGGGCGGGAGCTGTTTTTT,CASSEGGTGRELFF
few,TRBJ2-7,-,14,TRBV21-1,TGTGCCAGCAGCATTGGACTCCGCTCCTACGAGCAGTACTTC,CASSIGLRSYEQYF
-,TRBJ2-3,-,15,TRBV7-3,TGTGCCAGCAGCCCCAAGAAATCACTACGCGATACGCAGTATTTT,CASSPKKSLRDTQYF
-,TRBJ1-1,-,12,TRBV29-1,TGCAGCGCCCGGACCGCGAACACTGAAGCTTTCTTT,CSARTANTEAFF
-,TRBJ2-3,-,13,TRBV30,TGTGCCTGGAGTGTAGGGATCACAGATACGCAGTATTTT,CAWSVGITDTQYF
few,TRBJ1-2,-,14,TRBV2,TGTGCCAGCAGTCTCACAGGGCTTGGGTATGGCTACACCTTC,CASSLTGLGYGYTF
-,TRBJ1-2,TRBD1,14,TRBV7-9,TGTGCCAGCAGTTATAACAGGGGCCCTGAAGGCTACACCTTC,CASSYNRGPEGYTF
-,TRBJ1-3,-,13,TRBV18,TGTGCCAGCTCACCAGGGACAGGAAACACCATATATTTT,CASSPGTGNTIYF
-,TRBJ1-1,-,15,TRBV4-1,TGCGCCAGCAGCCAAGGTTACGGAGGGGGCACTGAAGCTTTCTTT,CASSQGYGGGTEAFF
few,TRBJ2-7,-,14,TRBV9,TGTGCCAGCAGCGCCGGGACGTTTTCCTACGAGCAGTACTTC,CASSAGTFSYEQYF
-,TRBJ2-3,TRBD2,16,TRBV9,TGTGCCAGCAGCCCCGGGGACTACCAAAGCACAGATACGCAGTATTTT,CASSPGDYQSTDTQYF
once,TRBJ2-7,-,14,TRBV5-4,TGTGCCAGCAGCTTGCAGGGGCCCAGCTACGAGCAGTACTTC,CASSLQGPSYEQYF
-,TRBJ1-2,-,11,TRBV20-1,TGCAGGGGAGACTCTAACTATGGCTACACCTTC,CRGDSNYGYTF
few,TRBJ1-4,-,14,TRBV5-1,TGCGCCAGCAGCGGCGGGACCAGTCCTGAAAAACTGTTTTTT,CASSGGTSPEKLFF
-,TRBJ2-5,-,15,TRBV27,TGTGCCAGCAGTTTACAAGCGGGCCGCCAAGAGACCCAGTACTTC,CASSLQAGRQETQYF
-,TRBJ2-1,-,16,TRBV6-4,TGTGCCAGCAGTGACTCGCAGTGGTCTGGGGTGAATGAGCAGTTCTTC,CASSDSQWSGVNEQFF
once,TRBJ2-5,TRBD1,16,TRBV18,TGTGCCAGCTCACCTCGGGGACAGGGGACGAGTGAGACCCAGTACTTC,CASSPRGQGTSETQYF
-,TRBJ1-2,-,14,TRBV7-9,TGTGCCAGCAGCTTACGCCAGGGCACCGATGGCTACACCTTC,CASSLRQGTDGYTF
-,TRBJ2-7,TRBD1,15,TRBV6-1,TGTGCCAGCAGGCGGACAGGTCAGAGCTCCTACGAGCAGTACTTC,CASRRTGQSSYEQYF
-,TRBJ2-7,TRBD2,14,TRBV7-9,TGTGCCAGCAGCTTAGACAGCGGGAGCTACGAGCAGTACTTC,CASSLDSGSYEQYF
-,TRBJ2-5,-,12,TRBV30,TGTGCCTGCGACGGACCACAAGAGACCCAGTACTTC,CACDGPQETQYF
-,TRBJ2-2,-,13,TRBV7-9,TGTGCCAGCAGCCCCGCGGCCACCGGGGAGCTGTTTTTT,CASSPAATGELFF
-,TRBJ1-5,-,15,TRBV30,TGTGCCTGGGGACTACAGGGACTCTCCAATCAGCCCCAGCATTTT,CAWGLQGLSNQPQHF
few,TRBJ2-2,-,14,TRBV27,TGTGCCAGCAGTTTTGGCGGACGGGGTAACAAGCTGTTTTTT,CASSFGGRGNKLFF
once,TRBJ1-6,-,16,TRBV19,TGTGCCAGTAGCCCCCCGCAGGGAGGGAGAAATTCACCCCTCCACTTT,CASSPPQGGRNSPLHF
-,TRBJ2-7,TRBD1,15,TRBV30,TGTGCCTGGAGTCCCCGACCTCAGGGGGCGTACGAGCAGTACTTC,CAWSPRPQGAYEQYF
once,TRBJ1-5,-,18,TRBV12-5,TGTGCTAGTGGTTTGGTACCGGGGCGACGATATAGCAATCAGCCCCAGCATTTT,CASGLVPGRRYSNQPQHF
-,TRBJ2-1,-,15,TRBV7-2,TGTGCCAGCAGCTTTTCTAGTTCCTCCTACAATGAGCAGTTCTTC,CASSFSSSSYNEQFF